These 28 T cell receptor beta chains share one sample of origin, sequenced in a study of T cell repertoires in cytomegalovirus infection. MiXCR was run by TCRdb on the reads, yielding one entry per CDR3 protein. The sample lists roughly 500,000 distinct CDR3 sequences, more than 30% occurring once. These receptors lack a known antigen. Sample: cultured PBMCs, taken from culture after CMV antigen stimulation. The receptors stem from a human donor in good health (CMV status not recorded). Some clones in this sample may be carry-over from other donors' samples.

Ten or more counts support this clonotype. This sequence joins TRBV7-2 and TRBJ2-3; 12 nucleotides align to TRBD2. The CDR3 totals 15 residues. The germline V gene encodes CDR1 SGHTA and CDR2 FQGNSA. V shed 4 bases and J 5 bases; nucleotides not matched to a gene: 4. This CDR3 is CASSSLAGGLDTQYF. In nucleotides, the CDR3 is TGTGCCAGCAGCTCCCTAGCGGGAGGGTTAGATACGCAGTATTTT.

The gene calls are TRBV18 and TRBJ1-4; D remains ambiguous. Trimming cost V 3 bases and J 2 bases, with 7 bases left between them. The CDR3 consists of 14 residues. In germline, CDR1 is KGHSH, CDR2 LQKENI. CDR3 in amino acids: CASSPGKTNEKLFF. The DNA of the CDR3 is TGTGCCAGCTCACCGGGAAAGACTAATGAAAAACTGTTTTTT.

This clonotype was counted only a few times. V usage is TRBV10-3 and J usage is TRBJ1-2; 7 nucleotides match TRBD1. Germline assignment: CDR1 ENHRY and CDR2 SYGVKD. This CDR3 has 15 amino acids. The V segment lost 3 bases and the J segment 6 bases; nucleotides outside the gene matches: 10. The CDR3 reads CAISEPMVRGDGYTF. The CDR3 bases are TGTGCCATCAGTGAACCCATGGTCAGGGGGGATGGCTACACCTTC.

At least ten counts were recorded for this clonotype. This rearrangement joins TRBV7-2 to TRBJ2-3, with 9 bases identical to TRBD2. CDR3 length: 16 amino acids. V dropped 4 bases and J dropped 3; count of bases not matched to a gene: 8. Germline lookup yields CDR1 SGHTA and CDR2 FQGNSA. The CDR3 DNA sequence: TGTGCCAGCAGCTCCATAGCGGGAGAAGTTACAGATACGCAGTATTTT. Residues: CASSSIAGEVTDTQYF.

The chain links TRBV19 to TRBJ1-5, with 9 bases fitting TRBD1. This CDR3 has 17 residues. J gave up 3 bases and V 3 bases, and 9 bases lay outside the gene matches. CDR1 is LNHDA and CDR2 is SQIVND in the germline V gene (reference sequence). The CDR3 bases are TGTGCCAGTAGTATGGGACAGGGAGTCCCAAACAATCAGCCCCAGCATTTT. This gives the protein CASSMGQGVPNNQPQHF. The whole variable domain, filled in from reference TRBV19 and TRBJ1-5, reads DGGITQSPKYLFRKEGQNVTLSCEQNLNHDAMYWYRQDPGQGLRLIYYSQIVNDFQKGDIAEGYSVSREKKESFPLTVTSAQKNPTAFYLCASSMGQGVPNNQPQHFGDGTRLSIL.

This clonotype was detected a few times. The chain carries TRBV7-2 and TRBJ2-7; 12 bases agree with TRBD2. Germline lookup yields CDR1 SGHTA and CDR2 FQGNSA. V trimming: 5 bases; J trimming: 6 bases; junction bases outside the gene matches: 11. The CDR3 totals 16 residues. The CDR3 nucleotides are TGTGCCAGCAGCCCGCGGGGGCTAGCGGGAGGGAGCGAGCAGTACTTC. Residues: CASSPRGLAGGSEQYF.

This clonotype occurred a few times. The CDR3 reads CSASETSAGKNIQYF. The CDR3 nucleotides read TGCAGTGCTAGCGAGACTAGCGCGGGCAAAAACATTCAGTACTTC. V usage is TRBV20-1 and J usage is TRBJ2-4; 8 bases line up with TRBD2. This CDR3 comprises 15 residues. Trimming removed 3 bases from V and 3 bases from J; junction bases left unmatched: 7. CDR1 and CDR2 from the germline V gene are DFQATT and SNEGSKA (reference sequence).

J is TRBJ2-1 and V is TRBV12-3 or TRBV12-4; TRBD2 matches 11 bases. This CDR3 has 14 amino acids. V shed 6 bases, J shed 14 bases, and the junction held 12 bases outside the gene matches. In nucleotides, the CDR3 is TGTGCCAGCAGCTCTAGCGGGAGGCCCACGGGGGAGTTCTTC. Translated: CASSSSGRPTGEFF.

On this clonotype itself: Possible read error: a much larger clone is one base away. The J gene is TRBJ2-1, the V gene TRBV7-2; D gene ambiguous. The germline gives CDR1 SGHTA, CDR2 FQGNSA. With 3 bases removed from V and 5 bases from J, the gap between germline ends came to 5 bases. The CDR3 loop spans 12 amino acids. The CDR3 coding sequence is TGTACCAGCAGCTTGCACAACAATGAGCAGTTCTTC. It specifies CTSSLHNNEQFF.

This clonotype has a handful of counts. The V and J genes are TRBV7-9 and TRBJ1-6; D unresolved. The germline CDR1 and CDR2 sequences are SEHNR and FQNEAQ (reference sequence). This CDR3 comprises 14 residues. The germline V and J ends were trimmed by 5 bases and 10 bases, with 15 bases remaining between them. CDR3 DNA: TGTGCCAGCAGCCCTAACCGCGGGCAATCACCCCTCCACTTT. Translating it yields CASSPNRGQSPLHF. The full variable domain, its missing parts supplied by reference TRBV7-9 and TRBJ1-6, is DTGVSQNPRHKITKRGQNVTFRCDPISEHNRLYWYRQTLGQGPEFLTYFQNEAQLEKSRLLSDRFSAERPKGSFSTLEIQRTEQGDSAMYLCASSPNRGQSPLHFGNGTRLTVT.

This clonotype has at least ten counts. One base away lies a much larger clone, so this may be a sequencing read error. This chain links TRBV7-2 with TRBJ1-3; no clear D gene. Trimming took off 4 bases at V and 0 bases at J, with 4 bases between the two ends. The CDR3 consists of 13 residues. The germline V gene encodes CDR1 SGHTA and CDR2 FQGNSA. For the CDR3, the DNA is TGTGCCAGCAGCTCCCTCTCTGGAAACACCATATATTTT. It is translated as CASSSLSGNTIYF.

The chain employs TRBV4-1 and TRBJ1-2, with D possibly matching TRBD1 (5 bases). The CDR3 has 16 residues. Trimming stripped 0 bases from V and 7 bases from J, with 18 bases between. Germline CDR1 and CDR2: MGHRA and YSYEKL. The CDR3 DNA reads as TGCGCCAGCAGCCAAGATCCCGGGACGGCGTATGGTGGCTACACCTTC. It is translated as CASSQDPGTAYGGYTF.

This clonotype was counted a few times. V and J are TRBV7-8 and TRBJ1-1; 8 bases line up with TRBD1. Germline V gene lookup returns CDR1 SGHVS and CDR2 FQNEAQ. J gave up 11 bases and V 2 bases, and 10 bases lay outside the gene matches. The CDR3 runs to 14 residues. DNA of the CDR3: TGTGCCAGCAGCTTAAGCCAGACAGGGGCGGTCGCTTTCTTT. This encodes CASSLSQTGAVAFF.

This clonotype was detected only a few times. The V call is TRBV4-1, the J call TRBJ2-5; D gene uncertain. Germline values: CDR1 MGHRA, CDR2 YSYEKL. The CDR3 is 13 amino acids. The V end was cut by 1 base, the J end by 4 bases, with 7 bases between. The CDR3 is CASSQGKGETQYF. The CDR3 region has the DNA TGCGCCAGCAGCCAAGGGAAGGGAGAGACCCAGTACTTC.

The chain couples TRBV12-3 or TRBV12-4 to TRBJ1-2, with D unclear. The CDR3 length is 14 residues. Between the trimmed V and J ends, which lost 6 bases and 2 bases, there was a span of 13 bases. The CDR3: CASRELTVNYGYTF. CDR3 DNA: TGTGCCAGCAGGGAACTGACGGTAAACTATGGCTACACCTTC.

Many counts were recorded for this clonotype. The chain couples TRBV7-2 to TRBJ2-7, with D possibly matching TRBD2 (6 bases). The V and J ends lost 4 bases and 6 bases respectively, with 13 bases between them. CDR1 and CDR2 from the germline V gene are SGHTA and FQGNSA. This CDR3 is 13 amino acids long. DNA for the CDR3: TGTGCCAGCAGCTCGAACCCCGGGGGCGAGCAGTACGTC. Protein: CASSSNPGGEQYV.

The chain combines TRBV4-1 with TRBJ2-5, with 8 bases lining up with TRBD2. CDR1 MGHRA and CDR2 YSYEKL come from the germline V gene. CDR3 length equals 15 residues. V shed 4 bases, J shed 0 bases, and the junction held 4 bases outside the gene matches. CDR3: CASSPTREDQETQYF. The CDR3 nucleotides are TGCGCCAGCAGCCCAACGCGGGAGGACCAAGAGACCCAGTACTTC.

This clonotype showed up just a few times. The V gene is TRBV11-2, the J gene TRBJ2-2; 11 positions match TRBD2. The ends lost 6 bases at V and 5 bases at J; junction bases unmatched: 5. From germline, CDR1 is SGHAT and CDR2 FQNNGV. The CDR3 loop spans 15 amino acids. The CDR3 reads CASRILAGATGELFF. DNA of the CDR3: TGTGCCAGCAGAATACTAGCGGGAGCTACCGGGGAGCTGTTTTTT.

This clonotype was recorded at least ten times. The gene calls are TRBV7-2 and TRBJ1-5; the D is unclear. Germline CDR1 and CDR2: SGHTA and FQGNSA. The CDR3 length is 14 residues. Trimming pared 5 bases from V and 0 bases from J, leaving 8 bases between. The CDR3: CASSPGYSNQPQHF. For the CDR3, the DNA is TGTGCCAGCAGCCCTGGTTATAGCAATCAGCCCCAGCATTTT.

The sample holds a few counts of this clonotype. V is TRBV7-2 and J is TRBJ2-2, with D perhaps matching TRBD2 (6 bases). The length of the CDR3 is 15 residues. V was pared by 2 bases and J by 9 bases, with 16 bases between. Germline V CDR1 and CDR2: SGHTA, FQGNSA. CDR3 nucleotide sequence: TGTGCCAGCAGCTTACTCGGCGGGGCCTGGCGGGAGCTGTTTTTT. Its protein product is CASSLLGGAWRELFF. Looking up the rest from reference TRBV7-2 and TRBJ2-2 gives the full variable domain: GAGVSQSPSNKVTEKGKDVELRCDPISGHTALYWYRQSLGQGLEFLIYFQGNSAPDKSGLPSDRFSAERTGGSVSTLTIQRTQQEDSAVYLCASSLLGGAWRELFFGEGSRLTVL.

The J gene is TRBJ2-3, the V gene TRBV10-3; 10 nucleotides match TRBD2. The CDR3 is made up of 14 amino acids. In germline, CDR1 is ENHRY, CDR2 SYGVKD. The junction had 6 bases not matched to a gene; V was cut back by 7 bases and J by 5 bases. CDR3 residues: CAIMPAGGVDTQYF. Written as DNA, the CDR3 is TGTGCCATCATGCCAGCGGGAGGGGTAGATACGCAGTATTTT.

This sequence joins TRBV7-2 and TRBJ2-1, with D possibly being TRBD2 (5 bases). The CDR3 runs 13 residues. Between the trimmed V and J ends, which lost 3 bases and 5 bases, there was a span of 8 bases. CDR1 and CDR2 from the germline V gene are SGHTA and FQGNSA. The CDR3 here is CASSFDYDNEQFF. CDR3 sequence (DNA): TGTGCCAGCAGCTTCGACTACGACAATGAGCAGTTCTTC.

This clonotype was observed a few times. V is TRBV7-2 and J is TRBJ2-2; 8 nucleotides line up with TRBD2. The CDR3 contains 16 residues. Unmatched junction bases numbered 11, after V lost 1 base and J lost 10 bases. Germline CDR1 and CDR2: SGHTA and FQGNSA. CDR3 sequence (DNA): TGTGCCAGCAGCTTAGGTATACTAGCGGTTTCGAAGGAGCTGTTTTTT. Protein product: CASSLGILAVSKELFF.

There are a few counts of this clonotype. The chain employs TRBV7-2 and TRBJ2-7; perhaps D is TRBD1 or TRBD2 (5 bases each). Germline V CDR1 and CDR2: SGHTA, FQGNSA. Trimming cost V 5 bases and J 4 bases, with 15 bases left between them. The CDR3 contains 14 residues. The CDR3: CASSVRDHKYEQYF. DNA for the CDR3: TGTGCCAGCAGCGTCCGGGACCACAAATACGAGCAGTACTTC.

The gene calls are TRBV7-9 and TRBJ1-1; unclear D gene. Per germline, CDR1 SEHNR and CDR2 FQNEAQ (reference sequence). Trimming stripped 4 bases from V and 6 bases from J, with 18 bases between. This CDR3 contains 15 residues. DNA for the CDR3: TGTGCCAGCAGCTCCCGTTTGCAGGTCATCGCTGAAGCTTTCTTT. It is translated as CASSSRLQVIAEAFF.

In its sample, this clonotype was seen many times. The rearrangement uses TRBV7-2 and TRBJ2-1; D possibly corresponds to TRBD1 (6 bases). The ends were cut back, 4 bases at V and 3 bases at J, with 10 bases in the middle. The germline CDR1 and CDR2 sequences are SGHTA and FQGNSA. The CDR3 is 14 amino acids. CDR3 protein: CASSSGQDYNEQFF. In nucleotides, the CDR3 is TGTGCCAGCAGCTCGGGACAAGACTACAATGAGCAGTTCTTC.

The chain couples TRBV28 to TRBJ2-5; D tentatively reads TRBD1 or TRBD2 (6 bases each). Trimming pared 2 bases from V and 1 base from J, leaving 14 bases between. Germline V gene data show CDR1 as MDHEN and CDR2 as SYDVKM. The CDR3 has 16 amino acids. CDR3 sequence: CASSLILGGPQETQYF. The CDR3 DNA is TGTGCCAGCAGTTTAATATTAGGGGGGCCCCAAGAGACCCAGTACTTC.

The genes are TRBV28 and TRBJ1-3; TRBD1 is a possible D gene (5 bases). The CDR3 runs to 14 residues. Germline assignment: CDR1 MDHEN and CDR2 SYDVKM. V lost 6 bases and J 2 bases, leaving 11 bases between the germline ends. The CDR3 region has the DNA TGTGCCAGCAGCACTAGGGGAACTGGAAACACCATATATTTT. This sequence encodes CASSTRGTGNTIYF.